The present T cell receptor beta chain was sequenced within a study of blood T cell repertoires in COVID-19. Method: immunoSEQ multiplex PCR; TCRdb's copy keeps in-frame clones and lacks some. Of under 300,000 clones in the sample, about 87% were seen once. Cohorts were based on clinical histories the participants reported. CDR3 length equals 15 residues. Trimming cost V 3 bases and J 0 bases, with 8 bases left between them. Looked up from germline, CDR1 is SGHDN and CDR2 is FVKESK. This receptor was taken from a woman between 40 and 50 years old who had been exposed to COVID-19. The specimen was PBMCs or T cells enriched from blood (not recorded which). The chain combines TRBV14 with TRBJ2-2, with no clear D. CDR3 residues: CASSQGQANTGELFF. The CDR3 DNA is TGTGCCAGCAGCCAGGGCCAGGCGAACACCGGGGAGCTGTTTTTT.